This T cell receptor (beta chain) was profiled in a study of PD-1 blockade in mismatch repair-deficient tumors. Background on the study: Enrolled about 2012-2016, patients had progressing, pretreated mismatch repair-deficient cancers of 12 to 13 types.

All patients were mismatch repair deficient, assessed by either PCR or immunohistochemistry. TCRs were sequenced from a few patients responding to pembrolizumab. Findings and caveats of the study: Tumor-resident clones, often undetectable pretreatment in blood, expanded then contracted after pembrolizumab.

The repertoire was sequenced with immunoSEQ multiplex PCR; TCRdb's copy has only in-frame clones and lacks some. The top ten clones hold roughly 3.4% of a sample with some 49,000 clones, over 60% of them seen once. The CDR3 is 17 residues long. Trimming took 5 bases from V and 8 from J; bases not matched to a gene: 12. Looked up from germline, CDR1 is SGHNT and CDR2 is YENEEA. About this clone itself: Its target is not known.

The chain employs TRBV11-3 and TRBJ2-1; TRBD2 matches 13 bases. This clonotype was obtained from an adult with mismatch repair-deficient cancer. The sequenced sample was PBMCs, obtained before pembrolizumab treatment. The CDR3 here is CASSPRRGLAGSYEQFF. As DNA, the CDR3 is TGTGCCAGCAGCCCAAGGAGGGGACTAGCGGGATCCTATGAGCAGTTCTTC.